This TCR beta chain was recorded in a study of control samples from healthy donors and cancer patients. The method was immunoSEQ multiplex PCR; TCRdb's version includes in-frame clones alone and lacks a portion of them. The data hold more than 95,000 clones, with approximately 84% observed a single time. The CDR3 spans 13 residues. In germline, CDR1 is SNHLY, CDR2 FYNNEI. V lost 4 bases to trimming and J lost 7 bases; unmatched junction nucleotides: 6. The receptor was derived from a man aged 18-30 years in good health. Sample: blood. V gene TRBV2 combines with J gene TRBJ2-5; 7 bases match TRBD2. Here the CDR3 reads CASSVTSAATQYF. The DNA for the CDR3 is TGTGCCAGCAGTGTTACTAGCGCGGCGACCCAGTACTTC.